The 27 T cell receptor beta chains in this list originate from one sample, sequenced in a study of radiotherapy plus CTLA-4 blockade in lung cancer. TCRdb's copy holds only in-frame clones and misses some; the assay was immunoSEQ multiplex PCR. Here the sample spans some 73,000 clones, 78% being singletons. Sequencing was performed on peripheral blood, taken from a patient treated with radiotherapy plus ipilimumab. These receptor sequences come from a human donor with non-small cell lung cancer whose response to radiotherapy plus ipilimumab could not be evaluated. Some clones in this sample may be carry-over from other donors' samples.

In this sample, this clone turned up once. The chain uses TRBV7-9 and TRBJ2-7; TRBD2 matches 8 bases. Trimming at V came to 1 base and at J to 4 bases, leaving 6 bases not matched to a gene. Germline loops: CDR1 SEHNR, CDR2 FQNEAQ (reference sequence). The CDR3 has 15 residues. The CDR3 region is CASSLGGSGTYEQYF. CDR3 bases: TGTGCCAGCAGCTTAGGTGGTAGCGGGACGTACGAGCAGTACTTC.

This rearrangement joins TRBV11-3 to TRBJ2-6, with 9 bases matching TRBD2. The CDR3 covers 17 residues. CDR1 and CDR2 (germline): SGHNT, YENEEA. Trimming at V came to 1 base and at J to 0 bases, leaving 1 base not matched to a gene. The CDR3 here is CASSLGSGGSGANVLTF. The DNA of the CDR3 is TGTGCCAGCAGCTTAGGTAGCGGGGGCTCTGGGGCCAACGTCCTGACTTTC.

This rearrangement joins TRBV19 to TRBJ2-3; a possible D gene is TRBD2 (7 bases). Germline V lookup: CDR1 LNHDA, CDR2 SQIVND (reference sequence). This CDR3 contains 17 residues. Trimming stripped 3 bases from V and 1 base from J, with 17 bases between. The CDR3 nucleotides are TGTGCCAGTAGTATTCTGGGAGGGGGGTTAGGCACAGATACGCAGTATTTT. Translated: CASSILGGGLGTDTQYF. Looking up the rest from reference TRBV19 and TRBJ2-3 gives the full variable domain: DGGITQSPKYLFRKEGQNVTLSCEQNLNHDAMYWYRQDPGQGLRLIYYSQIVNDFQKGDIAEGYSVSREKKESFPLTVTSAQKNPTAFYLCASSILGGGLGTDTQYFGPGTRLTVL.

This clone was detected once. The V call is TRBV19, the J call TRBJ2-2; 11 nucleotides agree with TRBD1. Germline V gene lookup returns CDR1 LNHDA and CDR2 SQIVND (reference sequence). V was clipped by 6 bases and J by 5 bases; unmatched bases: 8. CDR3 length: 16 residues. The CDR3 coding sequence is TGTGCCAGTAGAATCCCGGGACAGGGGGAGACCGGGGAGCTGTTTTTT. The encoded protein is CASRIPGQGETGELFF.

The chain combines TRBV2 with TRBJ1-2; 9 bases align to TRBD1. The germline CDR1 and CDR2 sequences are SNHLY and FYNNEI. V lost 4 bases to trimming and J lost 7 bases; unmatched junction nucleotides: 7. The CDR3 is 14 amino acids. The CDR3 loop reads CASSGTGQGFGYTF. The CDR3 DNA reads TGTGCCAGCAGTGGGACAGGACAGGGGTTTGGCTACACCTTC.

V and J are TRBV28 and TRBJ1-4; possible D gene TRBD1, 5 bases. Trimming pared 5 bases from V and 6 bases from J, leaving 16 bases between. Germline CDR1 reads MDHEN; CDR2 reads SYDVKM. The CDR3 length is 15 residues. In nucleotides, the CDR3 is TGTGCCAGCAGTCCGGGGGGGACGCTCGATGAAAAACTGTTTTTT. Translated: CASSPGGTLDEKLFF.

The chain uses TRBV7-8 and TRBJ2-7; 8 bases agree with TRBD1. The CDR3 is 13 amino acids. The germline gives CDR1 SGHVS, CDR2 FQNEAQ. V shed 3 bases and J 3 bases; nucleotides not matched to a gene: 1. The CDR3 region is CASSLTGDYEQYF. Here the CDR3 DNA reads TGTGCCAGCAGCTTGACAGGGGACTACGAGCAGTACTTC.

This chain connects TRBV5-1 to TRBJ2-7; the D is unclear. CDR1 and CDR2 from the germline V gene are SGHRS and YFSETQ. V was pared by 5 bases and J by 3 bases, with 18 bases between. The CDR3 is 15 residues long. This CDR3 is CASSLLGGSFYEQYF. The DNA for the CDR3 is TGCGCCAGCAGTCTCCTAGGTGGAAGTTTCTACGAGCAGTACTTC. The complete variable domain, with remaining parts taken from reference TRBV5-1 and TRBJ2-7, reads KAGVTQTPRYLIKTRGQQVTLSCSPISGHRSVSWYQQTPGQGLQFLFEYFSETQRNKGNFPGRFSGRQFSNSRSEMNVSTLELGDSALYLCASSLLGGSFYEQYFGPGTRLTVT.

The V call is TRBV9, the J call TRBJ2-1; the match to TRBD2 covers 10 bases. The germline gives CDR1 SGDLS, CDR2 YYNGEE. The junction had 12 bases not matched to a gene; V was cut back by 0 bases and J by 0 bases. This CDR3 spans 20 amino acids. In DNA, the CDR3 is TGTGCCAGCAGCGTAGGGGAAGGAACTAGCGGGGCCCGCTCCTACAATGAGCAGTTCTTC. It is translated as CASSVGEGTSGARSYNEQFF. Full variable domain (rest looked up from reference TRBV9 and TRBJ2-1): DSGVTQTPKHLITATGQRVTLRCSPRSGDLSVYWYQQSLDQGLQFLIQYYNGEERAKGNILERFSAQQFPDLHSELNLSSLELGDSALYFCASSVGEGTSGARSYNEQFFGPGTRLTVL.

The chain links TRBV27 to TRBJ1-5; TRBD1 might be the D (5 bases). Trimming removed 6 bases from V and 2 bases from J, with 20 bases in between. From germline, CDR1 is MNHEY and CDR2 SMNVEV (reference sequence). The CDR3 loop spans 17 amino acids. The chain's CDR3 is CASRADSPPRGNQPQHF. The CDR3 region has the DNA TGTGCCAGCAGGGCCGACAGTCCACCTAGGGGCAATCAGCCCCAGCATTTT.

The chain is built from TRBV7-9 and TRBJ1-4; TRBD1 agrees at 8 bases. Per the germline V gene, CDR1 is SEHNR and CDR2 is FQNEAQ (reference sequence). V was pared by 5 bases and J by 4 bases, with 6 bases of the junction left unmatched. The CDR3 consists of 15 residues. As DNA, the CDR3 is TGTGCCAGCAGCCCCAGGGGGCCTGTTAATGAAAAACTGTTTTTT. Its protein product is CASSPRGPVNEKLFF.

V and J are TRBV7-2 and TRBJ1-1, with a possible D match to TRBD1 (5 bases). The CDR3 is 15 residues long. V was trimmed by 5 bases and J by 4 bases, leaving 17 bases between them. The V gene's germline CDR1 is SGHTA and CDR2 FQGNSA. The CDR3 here is CASSLPPGRGTEAFF. The CDR3 nucleotides are TGTGCCAGCAGCCTCCCTCCTGGGAGGGGCACTGAAGCTTTCTTT.

The V call is TRBV18, the J call TRBJ2-7; 14 positions match TRBD2. The CDR3 has 16 residues. J lost 7 bases, V lost 3 bases, and 8 bases had no gene match. Germline assignment: CDR1 KGHSH and CDR2 LQKENI. CDR3 nucleotide sequence: TGTGCCAGCTCACCCGGGACTAGCGGGGGAGTGTGGGAGCAGTACTTC. Amino acids: CASSPGTSGGVWEQYF.

This clone came up a few times. V and J are TRBV19 and TRBJ2-7; TRBD1 might be the D (6 bases). Germline-derived CDR1 and CDR2 are LNHDA and SQIVND (reference sequence). Trimming removed 3 bases at V and 1 base at J, with 10 bases between. This CDR3 is 14 amino acids long. The chain's CDR3 is CASSIGTQSYEQYF. CDR3 DNA: TGTGCCAGTAGTATCGGGACACAATCCTACGAGCAGTACTTC.

The chain links TRBV2 to TRBJ2-2, with 10 positions matching TRBD2. CDR1 is SNHLY and CDR2 is FYNNEI in the germline V gene. Trimming removed 2 bases from V and 8 bases from J; junction bases left unmatched: 5. This CDR3 is built from 15 residues. The CDR3 DNA reads as TGTGCCAGCAGTGAATTAAGCGGGGGGGCTGGGGAGCTGTTTTTT. It yields the protein CASSELSGGAGELFF.

This chain's CDR3 is CASSLEGSSYNEQFF. The DNA of the CDR3 is TGTGCCAGCAGCTTAGAGGGGAGCTCCTACAATGAGCAGTTCTTC. The chain recombines TRBV11-3 with TRBJ2-1; weak D call: TRBD2 (5 bases). The CDR3 is made up of 15 amino acids. With 0 bases removed from V and 0 bases from J, the gap between germline ends came to 6 bases. Germline lookup yields CDR1 SGHNT and CDR2 YENEEA.

The chain is built from TRBV5-5 and TRBJ2-7; possibly TRBD1 for D (6 bases). CDR3 size: 16 residues. The germline gives CDR1 SGHKS, CDR2 YYEKEE (reference sequence). Trimming removed 0 bases from V and 1 base from J, with 14 bases in between. CDR3: CASSLAQQGLSYEQYF. The CDR3 DNA reads TGTGCCAGCAGCTTGGCCCAACAGGGTCTTTCCTACGAGCAGTACTTC.

The chain uses TRBV18 and TRBJ2-2, with 9 bases matching TRBD1. Trimming cost V 0 bases and J 3 bases; bases outside gene matches: 2. The CDR3 extends over 16 amino acids. The germline V gene encodes CDR1 KGHSH and CDR2 LQKENI. This chain's CDR3 is CASSPPQGADTGELFF. The DNA of the CDR3 is TGTGCCAGCTCACCACCACAGGGGGCGGACACCGGGGAGCTGTTTTTT.

This chain joins TRBV9 and TRBJ2-3; TRBD2 matches 12 bases. V was clipped by 4 bases and J by 2 bases; unmatched bases: 5. Germline V gene data show CDR1 as SGDLS and CDR2 as YYNGEE. The CDR3 has 16 residues. Here the CDR3 reads CASSPGLAGFTDTQYF. The CDR3 DNA reads TGTGCCAGCAGCCCAGGACTAGCGGGGTTCACAGATACGCAGTATTTT.

V is TRBV11-3 and J is TRBJ2-7; 12 bases align to TRBD2. J was trimmed by 1 base and V by 5 bases; bases with no gene match: 3. The germline CDR1 and CDR2 sequences are SGHNT and YENEEA. The CDR3 has 15 amino acids. The CDR3 region is CASSDGLAGSYEQYF. In nucleotides, the CDR3 is TGTGCCAGCAGCGACGGACTAGCGGGGTCCTACGAGCAGTACTTC.

The CDR3 coding sequence is TGCGCCAGCAGCGAGGTAGCGGGGTCTGATACGCAGTATTTT. This sequence encodes CASSEVAGSDTQYF. This rearrangement joins TRBV5-1 to TRBJ2-3, with TRBD2 matching over 8 bases. The ends lost 4 bases at V and 6 bases at J; junction bases unmatched: 7. Germline CDR1 is SGHRS and CDR2 is YFSETQ. CDR3 length: 14 residues.

The genes are TRBV5-4 and TRBJ2-3; possible D gene TRBD1, 6 bases. Germline lookup yields CDR1 SGHNT and CDR2 YYREEE (reference sequence). This CDR3 has 13 residues. V shed 7 bases and J shed 2 bases, with 11 bases lying between them. The CDR3 region is CASLDRNTDTQYF. The CDR3 nucleotides read TGTGCCAGCCTGGACAGAAACACAGATACGCAGTATTTT.

CDR3 sequence reads: CASSPRGGTDTQYF. The CDR3 DNA is TGTGCCAGCTCACCACGGGGGGGCACAGATACGCAGTATTTT. The rearrangement joins TRBV18 to TRBJ2-3; possibly TRBD2 for D (6 bases). The V gene lost 1 base and the J gene lost 1 base, with 6 bases spanning the gap. The CDR3 covers 14 residues. CDR1 KGHSH and CDR2 LQKENI come from the germline V gene. The full variable domain, completed using reference TRBV18 and TRBJ2-3, is NAGVMQNPRHLVRRRGQEARLRCSPMKGHSHVYWYRQLPEEGLKFMVYLQKENIIDESGMPKERFSAEFPKEGPSILRIQQVVRGDSAAYFCASSPRGGTDTQYFGPGTRLTVL.

The chain links TRBV6-5 to TRBJ1-1, with 9 bases that match TRBD1. V lost 5 bases and J lost 1; bases outside the gene matches: 5. The CDR3 covers 15 residues. The V gene's germline CDR1 is MNHEY and CDR2 SVGAGI. This CDR3 is CASSPDRGQNTEAFF. In DNA, the CDR3 is TGTGCCAGCAGTCCGGACAGGGGTCAGAACACTGAAGCTTTCTTT.

The chain has TRBV5-1 and TRBJ1-6, with D perhaps TRBD1 (6 bases). The CDR3 has 15 amino acids. V was shortened by 3 bases and J by 9 bases, with 16 bases between the two germline ends. Germline V gene lookup returns CDR1 SGHRS and CDR2 YFSETQ. The CDR3 nucleotides are TGCGCCAGCAGCTCCCTTGGGACATCAGGTTCACCCCTCCACTTT. Protein product: CASSSLGTSGSPLHF.

The chain combines TRBV5-6 with TRBJ1-5, with D maybe TRBD1 (6 bases). The CDR3 totals 15 residues. V gave up 0 bases and J gave up 7 bases, with 14 bases separating them. Germline lookup yields CDR1 SGHDT and CDR2 YYEEEE. The CDR3 nucleotides read TGTGCCAGCAGCTTGGGCAGGGGTCTTGGGCAGCCCCAGCATTTT. Translated, it gives CASSLGRGLGQPQHF.

The V and J genes are TRBV4-1 and TRBJ1-1; D is uncertain. V gave up 7 bases and J gave up 0 bases, with 9 bases separating them. The CDR3 covers 13 residues. The germline CDR1 and CDR2 sequences are MGHRA and YSYEKL. The chain's CDR3 is CASTKQMNTEAFF. CDR3 DNA sequence: TGCGCCAGCACTAAACAGATGAACACTGAAGCTTTCTTT.